This T cell receptor (beta chain) was sequenced in a study of blood T cell repertoires in COVID-19. As for the study in general: Acute-phase and convalescent COVID-19 samples originated in the United States, Italy and Spain. The cDNA or gDNA used as material had been derived from T cells, B-cell-depleted T cells, or PBMCs.

Seattle's enrolled individuals joined amid active infection and were then monitored longitudinally. Trimming took off 0 bases at V and 4 bases at J, with 6 bases between the two ends. From germline, CDR1 is LGHDT and CDR2 YNNKEL (reference sequence). The CDR3 is made up of 13 amino acids. In the original workflow: Researchers report that nucleated cell counts were estimated from reference gene primer amplification. Using immunoSEQ multiplex PCR, the repertoire was profiled, and TCRdb retains in-frame clones only, with some absent. V, J and clone size reflect that table, while D and trimming were determined from the DNA. The sample records under 300,000 clones, over 90% being singletons.

Sequencing was performed on peripheral blood. The V and J genes are TRBV3-1 (or the pseudogene TRBV3-2) and TRBJ1-1; D is unresolved. The clonotype was recovered from a man aged 25-40 years with COVID-19, enrolled during active disease. The CDR3 nucleotides are TGTGCCAGCAGCCAAGATGGGCGCACTGAAGCTTTCTTT. This encodes CASSQDGRTEAFF.